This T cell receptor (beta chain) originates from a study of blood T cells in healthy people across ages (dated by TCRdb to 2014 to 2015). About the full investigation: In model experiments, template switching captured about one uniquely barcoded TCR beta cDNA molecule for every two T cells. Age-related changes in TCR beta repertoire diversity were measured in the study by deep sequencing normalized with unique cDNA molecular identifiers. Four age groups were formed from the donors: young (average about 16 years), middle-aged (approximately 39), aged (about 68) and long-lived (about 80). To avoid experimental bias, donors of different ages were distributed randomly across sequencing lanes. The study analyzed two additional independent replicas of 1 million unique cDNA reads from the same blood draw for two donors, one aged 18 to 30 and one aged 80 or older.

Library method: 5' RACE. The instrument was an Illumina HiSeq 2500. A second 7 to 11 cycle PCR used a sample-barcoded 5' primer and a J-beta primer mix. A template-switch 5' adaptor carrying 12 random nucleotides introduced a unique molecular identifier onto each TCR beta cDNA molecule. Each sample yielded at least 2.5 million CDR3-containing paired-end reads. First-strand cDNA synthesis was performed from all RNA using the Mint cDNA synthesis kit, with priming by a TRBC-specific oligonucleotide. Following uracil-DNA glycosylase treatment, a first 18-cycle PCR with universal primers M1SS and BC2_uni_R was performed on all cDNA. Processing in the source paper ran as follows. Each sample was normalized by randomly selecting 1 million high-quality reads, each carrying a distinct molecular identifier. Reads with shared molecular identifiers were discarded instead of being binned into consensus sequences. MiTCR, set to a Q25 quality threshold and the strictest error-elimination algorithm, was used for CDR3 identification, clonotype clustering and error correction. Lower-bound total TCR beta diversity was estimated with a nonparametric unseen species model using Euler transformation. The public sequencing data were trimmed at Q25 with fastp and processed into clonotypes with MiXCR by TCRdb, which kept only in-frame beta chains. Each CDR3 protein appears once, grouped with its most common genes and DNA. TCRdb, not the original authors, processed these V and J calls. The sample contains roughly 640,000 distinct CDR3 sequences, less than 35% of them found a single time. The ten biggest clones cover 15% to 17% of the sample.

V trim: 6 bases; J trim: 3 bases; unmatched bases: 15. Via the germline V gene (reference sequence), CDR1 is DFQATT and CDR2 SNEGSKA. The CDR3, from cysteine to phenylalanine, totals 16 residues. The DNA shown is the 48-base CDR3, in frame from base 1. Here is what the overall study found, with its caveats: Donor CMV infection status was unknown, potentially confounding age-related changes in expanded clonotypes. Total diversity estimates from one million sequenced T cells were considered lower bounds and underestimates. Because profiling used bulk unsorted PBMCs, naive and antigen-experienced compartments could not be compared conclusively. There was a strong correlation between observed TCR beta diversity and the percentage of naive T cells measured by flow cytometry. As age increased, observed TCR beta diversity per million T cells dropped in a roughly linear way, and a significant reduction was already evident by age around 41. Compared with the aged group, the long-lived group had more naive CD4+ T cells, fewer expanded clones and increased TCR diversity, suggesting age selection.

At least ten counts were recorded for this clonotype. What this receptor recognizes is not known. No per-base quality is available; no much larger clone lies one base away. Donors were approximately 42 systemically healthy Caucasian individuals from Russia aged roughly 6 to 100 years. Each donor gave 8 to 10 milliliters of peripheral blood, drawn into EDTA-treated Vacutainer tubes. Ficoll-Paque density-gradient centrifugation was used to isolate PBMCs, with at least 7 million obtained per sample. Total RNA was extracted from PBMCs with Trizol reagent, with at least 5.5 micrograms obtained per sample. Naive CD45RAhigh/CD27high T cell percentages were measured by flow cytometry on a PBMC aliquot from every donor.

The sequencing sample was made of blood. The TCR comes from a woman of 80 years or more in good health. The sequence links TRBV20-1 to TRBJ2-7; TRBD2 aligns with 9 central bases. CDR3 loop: CSAARLAGRKVYEQYF. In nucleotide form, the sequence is TGCAGTGCGGCTAGGCTAGCGGGGAGAAAGGTCTACGAGCAGTACTTC.